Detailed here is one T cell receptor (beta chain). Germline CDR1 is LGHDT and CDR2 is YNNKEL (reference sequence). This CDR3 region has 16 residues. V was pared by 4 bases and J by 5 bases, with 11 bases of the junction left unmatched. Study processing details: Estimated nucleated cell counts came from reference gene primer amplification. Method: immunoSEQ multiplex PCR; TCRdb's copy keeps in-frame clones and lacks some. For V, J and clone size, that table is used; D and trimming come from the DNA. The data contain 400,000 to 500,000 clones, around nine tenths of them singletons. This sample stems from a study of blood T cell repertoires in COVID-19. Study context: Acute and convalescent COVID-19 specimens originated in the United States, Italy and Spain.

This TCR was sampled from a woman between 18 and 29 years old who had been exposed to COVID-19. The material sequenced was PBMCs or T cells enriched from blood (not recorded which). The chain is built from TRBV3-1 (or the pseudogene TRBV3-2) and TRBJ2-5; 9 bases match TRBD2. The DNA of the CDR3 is TGTGCCAGCAGCCCCGACCCGGGACTAGCAAGGGAGACCCAGTACTTC. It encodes CASSPDPGLARETQYF.